This T cell receptor beta chain appears in the sequencing data of a study of blood T cell repertoires in COVID-19. The data were produced by immunoSEQ multiplex PCR, yet TCRdb's version contains in-frame clones alone and is incomplete. Of 30,000 to 40,000 clones in the sample, roughly 90% were seen once. CDR3 length: 14 residues. The V end lost 5 bases, the J end lost 6 bases, and 17 bases lay between the germline ends. The germline V gene encodes CDR1 GTSNPN and CDR2 SVGIG (reference sequence). The receptor comes from a human donor in a cohort sampled during active COVID-19. Specimen: peripheral blood. The chain employs TRBV30 and TRBJ1-5; tentative D call: TRBD1 (6 bases). CDR3 DNA: TGTGCCTGGTCCTCGGGGGGGCACGGTCAGCCCCAGCATTTT. It yields the protein CAWSSGGHGQPQHF. The full variable domain, in which reference TRBV30 and TRBJ1-5 provide the parts outside the CDR3, is SQTIHQWPATLVQPVGSPLSLECTVEGTSNPNLYWYRQAAGRGLQLLFYSVGIGQISSEVPQNLSASRPQDRQFILSSKKLLLSDSGFYLCAWSSGGHGQPQHFGDGTRLSIL.